This is a list of T cell receptor beta chains from one sample in a study of post-analysis software for immune sequencing data. Via MiXCR, TCRdb re-called the PCR reads, giving one row per CDR3 protein. The sample includes 550,000 to 700,000 distinct CDR3 sequences, roughly 45% of them seen just once. The sample comprised blood. Source of these receptors: a girl between 5 and 17 years old with multiple sclerosis. The CDR3 runs from the conserved cysteine through the conserved F or W. D genes are given only for firm matches. The size entry is marked missing in some rows and otherwise reads once, few, many or a size class.

J | V | D | size | DNA | CDR3
TRBJ2-7 | TRBV5-5 | NA | few | TGTGCCAGCAGCTTCTTGGGTGGGGCCGCCTACGAGCAGTACTTC | CASSFLGGAAYEQYF
TRBJ2-5 | TRBV5-1 | TRBD2 | few | TGCGCCAGCAGCTTCGGGGGGACGGGGGAGACCCAGTACTTC | CASSFGGTGETQYF
TRBJ1-2 | TRBV2 | NA | NA | TGTGCCAGCAGTTATCGGCCGGAGTCCCATGGCTACACCTTC | CASSYRPESHGYTF
TRBJ2-1 | TRBV5-1 | NA | few | TGCGCCAGCACCGAGTCAGGGTATAGTTTTGATGAGCAGTTCTTC | CASTESGYSFDEQFF
TRBJ2-1 | TRBV20-1 | NA | NA | TGCAGTGCTCGAACTAGGGCGGGGGCAAACAATGAGCAGTTCTTC | CSARTRAGANNEQFF
TRBJ2-7 | TRBV5-5 | NA | few | TGTGCCAGCAGCCCGGACCAGGGAACCTACGAGCAGTACTTC | CASSPDQGTYEQYF
TRBJ1-4 | TRBV5-1 | NA | NA | TGCGCCAGCAGCTTCAGTTGGGTATCGGCAGGAGGTAATGAAAAACTGTTTTTT | CASSFSWVSAGGNEKLFF
TRBJ1-2 | TRBV5-1 | NA | NA | TGCGCCAGCAGCGCCAATCCTCAGGGCTCGTATGGCTACACCTTC | CASSANPQGSYGYTF
TRBJ2-7 | TRBV12-3/TRBV12-4 | TRBD1 | few | TGTGCCAGCAGCCACGGCAGAAGACAGGGCTCCTACGAGCAGTACTTC | CASSHGRRQGSYEQYF
TRBJ1-5 | TRBV7-8 | TRBD1 | few | TGTGCCAGCAGCCCGGTATGGGACAGTCAGCCCCAGCATTTT | CASSPVWDSQPQHF
TRBJ2-3 | TRBV20-1 | NA | NA | TGCAGTGCTCTCCAATACTACCCAAACACAGATACGCAGTATTTT | CSALQYYPNTDTQYF
TRBJ2-7 | TRBV4-1 | NA | many | TGCGCCAGCAGCCAAGAGAAGTCCGGCTCCTACGAGCAGTACTTC | CASSQEKSGSYEQYF
TRBJ2-1 | TRBV10-3 | TRBD1 | NA | TGTGCCATCAGTCCCGGGGACAGCTCCTACAATGAGCAGTTCTTC | CAISPGDSSYNEQFF
TRBJ2-3 | TRBV7-9 | TRBD2 | NA | TGTGCCAGCAGCTTCCGGGGACTAGCGGGAGGAAAGAGTACGCAGTATTTT | CASSFRGLAGGKSTQYF
TRBJ1-2 | TRBV7-3 | NA | few | TGTGCCAGCAGCGCCAGGAAATTGCTGACTATCTATGGCTACACCTTC | CASSARKLLTIYGYTF
TRBJ2-2 | TRBV3-1 | TRBD2 | few | TGTGCCAGCAGCGCCCGGGACTACGCCGGGGAGCTGTTTTTT | CASSARDYAGELFF
TRBJ2-3 | TRBV7-2 | TRBD2 | NA | TGTGCCAGCAGCCCCCGGGGGCCCCGGACTAGCGGGGGATACACAGATACGCAGTATTTT | CASSPRGPRTSGGYTDTQYF
TRBJ2-1 | TRBV6-5 | NA | NA | TGTGCCAGCAGTTACGACAAGATCACTTACAATGAGCAGTTCTTC | CASSYDKITYNEQFF
TRBJ2-5 | TRBV5-1 | TRBD2 | NA | TGCGCCAGCAGCACACGGGGGGGCGGAGAGACCCAGTACTTC | CASSTRGGGETQYF
TRBJ2-7 | TRBV4-2 | NA | NA | TGTGTCAGCAGCCAACGTAGCGAGGGAGGCTACGAGCAGTACTTC | CVSSQRSEGGYEQYF
TRBJ2-3 | TRBV5-1 | TRBD1 | NA | TGCGCCAGCAGATCTCGGGACAGGACCTCCTCTAGCACAGATACGCAGTATTTT | CASRSRDRTSSSTDTQYF
TRBJ2-1 | TRBV12-3/TRBV12-4 | NA | NA | TGTGCCAGCAGCATACTCCCCAATGAGCAGTTCTTC | CASSILPNEQFF
TRBJ1-2 | TRBV7-8 | NA | NA | TGTGCCAGCAGCTCCATAACCGACAGGCAACCCGGCTACACCTTC | CASSSITDRQPGYTF
TRBJ2-7 | TRBV12-3/TRBV12-4 | TRBD2 | many | TGTGCCAGCAGCTTAGCGGGAGGGCCCCACGAGCAGTACTTC | CASSLAGGPHEQYF
TRBJ2-5 | TRBV4-1 | NA | few | TGCGCCAGCAGCCAAAAGGGGGGACAAGAGACCCAGTACTTC | CASSQKGGQETQYF
TRBJ1-4 | TRBV5-1 | NA | NA | TGCGCCAGCAGCTTCCAGACTAGCCGGGGTGAAAAACTGTTTTTT | CASSFQTSRGEKLFF
TRBJ2-5 | TRBV25-1 | NA | NA | TGTGCCAGCAGTGGGAGGGACATGCGTCCAGAGACCCAGTACTTC | CASSGRDMRPETQYF
TRBJ2-7 | TRBV5-1 | NA | few | TGCGTCAGCCAAGGCGGGACACCATACGAGCAGTACTTC | CVSQGGTPYEQYF
TRBJ2-7 | TRBV6-5 | NA | NA | TGTGCCAGCAGCGGACCGAGGGTCGAGCAGTACTTC | CASSGPRVEQYF
TRBJ2-3 | TRBV6-4 | TRBD1 | NA | TGTGCCAGCAGAAGCCGGGACAGGGGCACAGATACGCAGTATTTT | CASRSRDRGTDTQYF
TRBJ1-2 | TRBV29-1 | NA | NA | TGCAGCGTTGTGGTCAGGACCTTCTATGGCTACACCTTC | CSVVVRTFYGYTF
TRBJ2-7 | TRBV29-1 | TRBD1 | NA | TGCAGCGTTGAATTCCACAGGGGGCGGGACGAGCAGTACTTC | CSVEFHRGRDEQYF
TRBJ2-7 | TRBV7-2 | TRBD1 | many | TGTGCCAGCAGCTCCTACAGGGGAGAATCCTACGAGCAGTACTTC | CASSSYRGESYEQYF
TRBJ2-1 | TRBV7-3 | NA | few | TGTGCCAGCACCCCCTCAGCAGGGCAGAACAATGAGCAGTTCTTC | CASTPSAGQNNEQFF
TRBJ1-1 | TRBV6-5 | TRBD1 | NA | TGTGCCAGCAGTACCTACGGACAGGGGATAGCTGAAGCTTTCTTT | CASSTYGQGIAEAFF
TRBJ2-1 | TRBV4-2 | NA | once | TGTGCCAGCAGCCAAGTAACCAGCGGATCCTACAATGACCAGTTCTTC | CASSQVTSGSYNDQFF